The source of this T cell receptor beta chain is a study of T cell responses to AZD1222 COVID-19 vaccine. The overall study: Doses given second, at about 4 or about 12 weeks, were pooled. Findings of the study overall: Sampling captured repertoires only after the peak T cell response. In the spike-specific TCR repertoire, nearly half reportedly target unmutated variant regions. At 160-218 and 743-854, vaccine-associated CD4 TCRs were dominant, and they spanned spike.

Germline-derived CDR1 and CDR2 are SGHNT and YYREEE (reference sequence). V was pared by 0 bases and J by 6 bases, with 7 bases between. The CDR3 covers 13 residues. This clone was counted once. The target antigen is unknown. The protocol was immunoSEQ multiplex PCR, while the TCRdb copy is restricted to in-frame clones and leaves out a portion. The sample carries about 140,000 clones, 84% recorded once. The sequence was obtained from an adult in good health. V usage is TRBV5-4 and J usage is TRBJ1-5; the D is unclear. Specimen: peripheral blood, collected on day 0 of AZD1222 vaccination. The CDR3 coding sequence is TGTGCCAGCAGCTTGGACAGCGGTCAGCCCCAGCATTTT. Its protein product is CASSLDSGQPQHF.